These 27 T cell receptor beta chains came from one sample sequenced in a study of T cell responses to AZD1222 COVID-19 vaccine. The repertoire was sequenced with immunoSEQ multiplex PCR; TCRdb's copy has only in-frame clones and lacks some. The sample holds tens of thousands of clones, roughly nine tenths seen once. Sequencing used peripheral blood, obtained on day 0 of AZD1222 vaccination. These receptors were collected from an adult in good health.

The genes are TRBV29-1 and TRBJ2-1, with 9 bases identical to TRBD1. Germline V lookup: CDR1 SQVTM, CDR2 ANQGSEA. CDR3 length equals 13 residues. Trimming at V came to 6 bases and at J to 3 bases, leaving 3 bases not matched to a gene. CDR3 bases: TGCAGCGTGCCGGGACAGGGCTACAATGAGCAGTTCTTC. It is translated as CSVPGQGYNEQFF.

The chain couples TRBV11-1 to TRBJ1-2; 12 bases are shared with TRBD1. Germline-derived CDR1 and CDR2 are SGHAT and FQDESV (reference sequence). The V segment lost 0 bases and the J segment 4 bases; nucleotides outside the gene matches: 3. This CDR3 region has 16 residues. CDR3 sequence: CASSLAGTGGPYGYTF. The CDR3 DNA sequence: TGTGCCAGCAGCTTAGCTGGGACAGGGGGCCCCTATGGCTACACCTTC.

The table lists this clone with a count of one. The chain uses TRBV19 and TRBJ2-1, with D possibly matching TRBD1 (5 bases). Per germline, CDR1 LNHDA and CDR2 SQIVND (reference sequence). Deletions cut 6 bases from V and 7 bases from J, with 19 bases between. The CDR3 loop spans 15 amino acids. CDR3 nucleotide sequence: TGTGCCAGTAGGGGCCGTATGGGGCGGTGGAATGAGCAGTTCTTC. This translates into CASRGRMGRWNEQFF.

This clone has only a few counts. This sequence joins TRBV19 and TRBJ2-5, with D unclear. Trimming shortened V by 4 bases and J by 5 bases, and 14 bases separated the two germline ends. The CDR3 has 14 residues. Germline values: CDR1 LNHDA, CDR2 SQIVND (reference sequence). The CDR3, as DNA: TGTGCCAGTAGTACCCAGCCTATCGGGGAGACCCAGTACTTC. It specifies CASSTQPIGETQYF.

This sequence joins TRBV4-3 and TRBJ1-2; D is unresolved. Germline CDR1 LGHNA, CDR2 YSLEER. This CDR3 is built from 17 residues. Trimming shortened V by 1 base and J by 6 bases, and 21 bases separated the two germline ends. As DNA, the CDR3 is TGCGCCAGCAGCCAAGGGGTCGCTGTTCGATCAGTCAATGGCTACACCTTC. Protein product: CASSQGVAVRSVNGYTF.

The gene calls are TRBV5-1 and TRBJ2-2; the D is unclear. Germline CDR1 and CDR2: SGHRS and YFSETQ. This CDR3 has 15 residues. The V gene lost 2 bases and the J gene lost 1 base, with 9 bases spanning the gap. The CDR3 loop reads CASSFNNLNTGELFF. CDR3 nucleotide sequence: TGCGCCAGCAGCTTTAACAACCTGAACACCGGGGAGCTGTTTTTT.

J is TRBJ1-3 and V is TRBV11-3; D uncertain. The length of the CDR3 is 14 residues. Trimming stripped 5 bases from V and 3 bases from J, with 11 bases between. Germline CDR1 is SGHNT and CDR2 is YENEEA. The chain's CDR3 is CASSGETVGNTIYF. The CDR3 DNA reads TGTGCCAGCAGCGGAGAGACTGTTGGAAACACCATATATTTT. The full variable domain, in which reference TRBV11-3 and TRBJ1-3 provide the parts outside the CDR3, is EAGVVQSPRYKIIEKKQPVAFWCNPISGHNTLYWYLQNLGQGPELLIRYENEEAVDDSQLPKDRFSAERLKGVDSTLKIQPAELGDSAVYLCASSGETVGNTIYFGEGSWLTVV.

The gene calls are TRBV30 and TRBJ1-6; D might be TRBD1 (5 bases). Germline values: CDR1 GTSNPN, CDR2 SVGIG (reference sequence). The CDR3 loop spans 13 amino acids. V dropped 1 base and J dropped 10 bases, with 11 bases sitting between them. CDR3 in amino acids: CAWSAQGGSPLHF. In nucleotides, the CDR3 is TGTGCCTGGAGTGCCCAGGGAGGCTCACCCCTCCACTTT.

The chain recombines TRBV5-6 with TRBJ1-5, with a possible D match to TRBD1 (6 bases). The CDR3 is 16 amino acids. Trimming cost V 3 bases and J 7 bases, with 20 bases left between them. CDR1 is SGHDT and CDR2 is YYEEEE in the germline V gene. In DNA, the CDR3 is TGTGCCAGCAGCTGGTTTCGGGGAAAGGGGGGACAGCCCCAGCATTTT. It is translated as CASSWFRGKGGQPQHF. The entire variable domain, with the rest obtained from reference TRBV5-6 and TRBJ1-5, is as follows: DAGVTQSPTHLIKTRGQQVTLRCSPKSGHDTVSWYQQALGQGPQFIFQYYEEEERQRGNFPDRFSGHQFPNYSSELNVNALLLGDSALYLCASSWFRGKGGQPQHFGDGTRLSIL.

The table lists this clone with a count of one. J is TRBJ2-3 and V is TRBV18; TRBD2 agrees at 7 bases. V lost 3 bases, J lost 0 bases, and 6 bases stayed unmatched. The V gene's germline CDR1 is KGHSH and CDR2 LQKENI. This CDR3 is 16 amino acids long. Here the CDR3 DNA reads TGTGCCAGCTCACCCTTCCTGGGGGGGAGCACAGATACGCAGTATTTT. Protein product: CASSPFLGGSTDTQYF.

The V and J genes are TRBV5-1 and TRBJ2-2; D remains ambiguous. The V end lost 0 bases, the J end lost 8 bases, and 8 bases lay between the germline ends. CDR3 length equals 13 residues. Germline loops: CDR1 SGHRS, CDR2 YFSETQ. In DNA form, the CDR3 reads TGCGCCAGCAGCTTGGTTGAAGTGGGGGAGCTGTTTTTT. Its translation: CASSLVEVGELFF.

V and J are TRBV7-8 and TRBJ2-1; D remains unclear. The V gene lost 6 bases and the J gene lost 1 base, with 10 bases spanning the gap. The germline V gene has CDR1 SGHVS and CDR2 FQNEAQ. The CDR3 spans 14 residues. CDR3 amino acids: CASRAVGSYNEQFF. The CDR3 nucleotides read TGTGCCAGCAGGGCCGTGGGGTCCTACAATGAGCAGTTCTTC.

V is TRBV6-2 or TRBV6-3 and J is TRBJ2-1, with D hard to call. Per the germline V gene, CDR1 is MNHEY and CDR2 is SVGEGT. CDR3 size: 12 residues. The V end was cut by 2 bases, the J end by 3 bases, with 2 bases between. The DNA for the CDR3 is TGTGCCAGCAGTTACAGCTACAATGAGCAGTTCTTC. As protein: CASSYSYNEQFF.

The V and J genes are TRBV30 and TRBJ2-7; D might be TRBD1 (6 bases). The V gene's germline CDR1 is GTSNPN and CDR2 SVGIG (reference sequence). V was shortened by 1 base and J by 4 bases, with 17 bases between the two germline ends. The CDR3 runs to 15 residues. The CDR3 DNA sequence: TGTGCCTGGAGTGAAGTGGCAGGGACAAAATACGAGCAGTACTTC. Protein sequence: CAWSEVAGTKYEQYF.

The chain employs TRBV15 and TRBJ1-5, with 8 bases identical to TRBD1. Germline CDR1 LNHNV, CDR2 YYDKDF (reference sequence). V lost 0 bases to trimming and J lost 6 bases; unmatched junction nucleotides: 10. The CDR3 is 17 residues long. The CDR3 loop reads CATSRDDPGGGFQPQHF. The CDR3 DNA sequence: TGTGCCACCAGCAGAGATGATCCAGGGGGCGGTTTTCAGCCCCAGCATTTT.

The genes are TRBV13 and TRBJ2-1, with TRBD2 as a possible D gene (7 bases). Germline CDR1 and CDR2: PRHDT and FYEKMQ (reference sequence). V was trimmed by 5 bases and J by 7 bases, leaving 18 bases between them. The CDR3 length is 15 residues. The CDR3 loop reads CASSQGGGQRNEQFF. DNA for the CDR3: TGTGCCAGCAGCCAAGGGGGGGGACAACGGAATGAGCAGTTCTTC.

This clone was observed a few times. J is TRBJ1-5 and V is TRBV27, with 9 nucleotides matching TRBD1. The CDR3 is 14 residues long. With V trimmed by 6 bases and J by 1 base, 1 base remained unmatched. CDR1 and CDR2 from the germline V gene are MNHEY and SMNVEV (reference sequence). The CDR3 is CASRQGASNQPQHF. Here the CDR3 DNA reads TGTGCCAGCAGACAGGGGGCGAGCAATCAGCCCCAGCATTTT.

The chain carries TRBV7-8 and TRBJ2-5; possibly TRBD1 or TRBD2 for D (5 bases each). V was pared by 5 bases and J by 5 bases, with 21 bases between. The CDR3 is 16 residues long. Germline V gives CDR1 SGHVS, CDR2 FQNEAQ. CDR3 sequence: CASSPRGPGSVETQYF. CDR3 sequence (DNA): TGTGCCAGCAGCCCAAGAGGGCCAGGGAGTGTCGAGACCCAGTACTTC. The full variable domain, completed using reference TRBV7-8 and TRBJ2-5, is GAGVSQSPRYKVAKRGQDVALRCDPISGHVSLFWYQQALGQGPEFLTYFQNEAQLDKSGLPSDRFFAERPEGSVSTLKIQRTQQEDSAVYLCASSPRGPGSVETQYFGPGTRLLVL.

This chain joins TRBV7-9 and TRBJ2-6, with D unresolved. The CDR3 extends over 15 amino acids. Germline values: CDR1 SEHNR, CDR2 FQNEAQ (reference sequence). Between the trimmed V and J ends, which lost 5 bases and 0 bases, there was a span of 8 bases. The CDR3 bases are TGTGCCAGCAGCGAGCAAGGCTCTGGGGCCAACGTCCTGACTTTC. Its translation: CASSEQGSGANVLTF.

This rearrangement joins TRBV5-4 to TRBJ2-5; 9 bases map to TRBD2. Trimming removed 4 bases from V and 5 bases from J; junction bases left unmatched: 15. CDR1 and CDR2 from the germline V gene are SGHNT and YYREEE (reference sequence). CDR3 size: 17 residues. The CDR3 DNA follows: TGTGCCAGCAGCCCAAACGAAGGGACTAGCTTGTCCGAGACCCAGTACTTC. Translating it yields CASSPNEGTSLSETQYF.

The genes are TRBV7-2 and TRBJ1-1; TRBD1 aligns across 7 bases. Germline lookup yields CDR1 SGHTA and CDR2 FQGNSA. The junction had 5 bases not matched to a gene; V was cut back by 7 bases and J by 0 bases. There are 14 residues in the CDR3. The CDR3: CASNPTGMNTEAFF. As DNA, the CDR3 is TGTGCCAGCAATCCGACAGGGATGAACACTGAAGCTTTCTTT.

The chain combines TRBV28 with TRBJ2-3, with D perhaps assigned TRBD1 or TRBD2 (6 bases each). With 7 bases removed from V and 3 bases from J, the gap between germline ends came to 17 bases. Germline loops: CDR1 MDHEN, CDR2 SYDVKM. The CDR3 is 15 amino acids. This CDR3 reads CASTLQGGPTDTQYF. In DNA form, the CDR3 reads TGTGCCAGCACCTTACAGGGAGGTCCTACAGATACGCAGTATTTT.

This clone has only one observation. CDR3 nucleotides: TGTGCCTGGAGTGTCGGTAGGGTAAATTCACCCCTCCACTTT. This codes for CAWSVGRVNSPLHF. The rearrangement links TRBV30 to TRBJ1-6, with D hard to call. Deletions cut 0 bases from V and 7 bases from J, with 10 bases between. Germline lookup yields CDR1 GTSNPN and CDR2 SVGIG (reference sequence). The CDR3 contains 14 residues.

This sequence joins TRBV27 and TRBJ1-1; possible D gene TRBD1, 5 bases. The germline CDR1 and CDR2 sequences are MNHEY and SMNVEV (reference sequence). The CDR3 runs 13 residues. V shed 7 bases and J shed 1 base, with 10 bases lying between them. Written as DNA, the CDR3 is TGTGCCAGCAACTCCGGGGGGAACACTGAAGCTTTCTTT. Residues: CASNSGGNTEAFF.

In regard to this clone: The sample holds other DNA sequences that translate to the same CDR3. The chain carries TRBV2 and TRBJ1-2; a possible D gene is TRBD1 (5 bases). The CDR3 spans 15 residues. Germline CDR1 SNHLY, CDR2 FYNNEI. V gave up 3 bases and J gave up 5 bases, with 16 bases separating them. The CDR3 sequence: CASSEGVGWIYGYTF. The CDR3 DNA follows: TGTGCCAGCAGTGAGGGGGTAGGGTGGATATATGGCTACACCTTC.

The chain recombines TRBV5-4 with TRBJ1-3, with D hard to call. There are 15 residues in the CDR3. CDR1 and CDR2 (germline): SGHNT, YYREEE (reference sequence). V lost 0 bases to trimming and J lost 6 bases, with 13 bases between them. CDR3 in amino acids: CASSLDTTGPNTIYF. The CDR3 nucleotides read TGTGCCAGCAGCTTGGACACAACGGGCCCAAACACCATATATTTT.

This chain links TRBV14 with TRBJ1-2; TRBD1 matches 7 bases. Germline CDR1 SGHDN, CDR2 FVKESK. J lost 5 bases, V lost 0 bases, and 3 bases had no gene match. The CDR3 loop spans 14 amino acids. The CDR3 is CASSQERGPYGYTF. CDR3 in DNA: TGTGCCAGCAGCCAAGAAAGGGGGCCATATGGCTACACCTTC.